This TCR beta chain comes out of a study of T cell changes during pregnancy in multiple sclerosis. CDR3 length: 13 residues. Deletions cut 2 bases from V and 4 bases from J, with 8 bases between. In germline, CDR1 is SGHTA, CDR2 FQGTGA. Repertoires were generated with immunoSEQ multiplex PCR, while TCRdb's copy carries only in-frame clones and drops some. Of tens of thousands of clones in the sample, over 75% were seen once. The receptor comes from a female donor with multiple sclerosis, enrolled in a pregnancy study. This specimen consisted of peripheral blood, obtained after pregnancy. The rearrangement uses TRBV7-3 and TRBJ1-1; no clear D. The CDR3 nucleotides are TGTGCCAGCAGCTTATTTACCAGCACTGAAGCTTTCTTT. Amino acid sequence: CASSLFTSTEAFF.